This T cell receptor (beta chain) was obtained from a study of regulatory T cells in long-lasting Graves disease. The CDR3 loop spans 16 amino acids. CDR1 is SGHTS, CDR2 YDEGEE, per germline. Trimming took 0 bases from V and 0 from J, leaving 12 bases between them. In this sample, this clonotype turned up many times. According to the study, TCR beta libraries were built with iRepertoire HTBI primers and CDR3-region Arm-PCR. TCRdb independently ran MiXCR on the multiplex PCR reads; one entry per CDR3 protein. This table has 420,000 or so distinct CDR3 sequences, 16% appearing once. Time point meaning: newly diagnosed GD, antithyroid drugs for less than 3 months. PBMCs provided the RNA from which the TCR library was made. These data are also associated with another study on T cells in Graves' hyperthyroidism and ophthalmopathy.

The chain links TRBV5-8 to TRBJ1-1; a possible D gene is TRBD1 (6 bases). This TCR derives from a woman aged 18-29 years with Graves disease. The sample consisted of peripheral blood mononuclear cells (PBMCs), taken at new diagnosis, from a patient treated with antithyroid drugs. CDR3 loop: CASSLVITGMNTEAFF. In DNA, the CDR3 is TGTGCCAGCAGCTTGGTGATTACAGGGATGAACACTGAAGCTTTCTTT.